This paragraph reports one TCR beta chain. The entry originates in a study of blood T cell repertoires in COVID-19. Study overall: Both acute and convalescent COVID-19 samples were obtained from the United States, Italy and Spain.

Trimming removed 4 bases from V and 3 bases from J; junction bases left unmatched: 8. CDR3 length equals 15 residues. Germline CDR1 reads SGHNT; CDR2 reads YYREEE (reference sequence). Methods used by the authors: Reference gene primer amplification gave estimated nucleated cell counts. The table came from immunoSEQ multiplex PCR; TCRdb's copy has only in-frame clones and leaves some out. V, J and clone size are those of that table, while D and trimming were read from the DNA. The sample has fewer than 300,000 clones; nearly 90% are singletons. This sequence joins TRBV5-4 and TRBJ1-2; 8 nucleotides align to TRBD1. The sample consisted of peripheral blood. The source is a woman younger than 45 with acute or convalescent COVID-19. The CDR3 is CASSAGQGSYYGYTF. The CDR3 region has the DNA TGTGCCAGCAGCGCTGGACAGGGTAGTTACTATGGCTACACCTTC.